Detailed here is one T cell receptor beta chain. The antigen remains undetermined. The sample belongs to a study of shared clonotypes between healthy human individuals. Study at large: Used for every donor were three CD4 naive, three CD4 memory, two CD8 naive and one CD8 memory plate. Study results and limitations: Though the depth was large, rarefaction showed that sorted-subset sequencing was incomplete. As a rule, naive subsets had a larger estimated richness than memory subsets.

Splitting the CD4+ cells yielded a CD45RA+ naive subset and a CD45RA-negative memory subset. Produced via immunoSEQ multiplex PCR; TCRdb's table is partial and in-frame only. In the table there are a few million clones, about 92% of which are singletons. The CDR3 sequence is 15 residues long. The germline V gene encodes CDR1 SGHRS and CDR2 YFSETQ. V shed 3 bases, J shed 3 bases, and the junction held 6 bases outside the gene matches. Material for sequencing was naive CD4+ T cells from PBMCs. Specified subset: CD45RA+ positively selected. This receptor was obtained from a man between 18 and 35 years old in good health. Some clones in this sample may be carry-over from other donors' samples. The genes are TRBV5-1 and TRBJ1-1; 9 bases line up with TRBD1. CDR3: CASSSNRGRDTEAFF. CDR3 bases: TGCGCCAGCAGCTCGAACAGGGGGCGCGACACTGAAGCTTTCTTT.